This T cell receptor (beta chain) was documented in a study of response to subunit inactivated influenza vaccine. This clonotype occurred once. Its antigen is as yet unknown. TCRdb processed the RT-PCR reads anew with MiXCR; each CDR3 protein has one entry. Counted here are roughly 550,000 distinct CDR3 sequences, under 25% occurring once; the ten biggest clones make up around 2.8%. The study's findings and limits: Few new T cells, the authors suggested, are recruited by each seasonal influenza vaccination.

J gave up 4 bases and V 2 bases, and 14 bases lay outside the gene matches. This CDR3 region has 18 residues. CDR1 and CDR2 (germline): SGHVS, FQNEAQ. The sample was also reused in another study, on T cells expressing NK-cell markers. This second study notes: 5'RACE template switching with UMIs generated TCR beta cDNA. Sequenced donors, eight in total, included seven who were HCMV-seropositive and one who was seronegative. Each of several donors carried dominant NKG2C+ clonotypes accounting for about 1.0-7.5% of CD8+ T cells. These same clonotypes (in several donors) also led the CD3+CD56-NKG2C+ fraction.

The J gene is TRBJ2-4, the V gene TRBV7-8; 7 bases are a match to TRBD1. The receptor comes from a man aged 50 to 60 who received an inactivated influenza vaccine. The sample was CD4+ T cells sorted from PBMCs, taken 12 days after vaccination. This CDR3 is CASSLYGFGSRGKNIQYF. The CDR3 bases are TGTGCCAGCAGCTTATATGGGTTCGGTAGCAGGGGGAAAAACATTCAGTACTTC.